This T cell receptor (beta chain) was retrieved from a study of blood T cells in healthy people across ages. Study results and caveats: In older individuals, TCR beta diversity per million T cells was lower, falling roughly linearly with age.

This clonotype showed up just a few times. The target antigen is unknown. With a J-beta primer mix and a sample-barcoded 5' primer, a second PCR ran roughly 6 to 11 cycles. TCRdb re-called the 5' RACE reads through MiXCR, storing one row per CDR3 protein. The sample holds about 1.4 million distinct CDR3 sequences, around 55% seen once. The V and J ends lost 4 bases and 0 bases respectively, with 12 bases between them. This CDR3 is 15 amino acids long. Germline lookup yields CDR1 ENHRY and CDR2 SYGVKD. The sequencing sample was made of blood. V is TRBV10-3 and J is TRBJ2-5; unclear D gene. This receptor was taken from a man aged 18 to 30 in good health. The CDR3 spells CAISGNSTYQETQYF. In DNA form, the CDR3 reads TGTGCCATCAGTGGCAACAGTACCTACCAAGAGACCCAGTACTTC.